The sequence of this T cell receptor (beta chain) was determined in a study of blood T cell repertoires in COVID-19. Only in-frame clones appear in the TCRdb table, and some are missing; sequencing was by immunoSEQ multiplex PCR. The sample shows fewer than 65,000 clones, around 89% of them seen only once. The source material was peripheral blood. This clonotype was sampled from an older woman with COVID-19, enrolled during active disease.

The chain's CDR3 is CASTRGRANEKLFF. The CDR3 DNA is TGTGCCAGCACCAGGGGACGGGCTAATGAAAAACTGTTTTTT. The chain uses TRBV6-5 and TRBJ1-4; perhaps TRBD1 as D (6 bases). This CDR3 comprises 14 residues. V lost 7 bases to trimming and J lost 3 bases, with 12 bases between them. CDR1 is MNHEY and CDR2 is SVGAGI in the germline V gene.